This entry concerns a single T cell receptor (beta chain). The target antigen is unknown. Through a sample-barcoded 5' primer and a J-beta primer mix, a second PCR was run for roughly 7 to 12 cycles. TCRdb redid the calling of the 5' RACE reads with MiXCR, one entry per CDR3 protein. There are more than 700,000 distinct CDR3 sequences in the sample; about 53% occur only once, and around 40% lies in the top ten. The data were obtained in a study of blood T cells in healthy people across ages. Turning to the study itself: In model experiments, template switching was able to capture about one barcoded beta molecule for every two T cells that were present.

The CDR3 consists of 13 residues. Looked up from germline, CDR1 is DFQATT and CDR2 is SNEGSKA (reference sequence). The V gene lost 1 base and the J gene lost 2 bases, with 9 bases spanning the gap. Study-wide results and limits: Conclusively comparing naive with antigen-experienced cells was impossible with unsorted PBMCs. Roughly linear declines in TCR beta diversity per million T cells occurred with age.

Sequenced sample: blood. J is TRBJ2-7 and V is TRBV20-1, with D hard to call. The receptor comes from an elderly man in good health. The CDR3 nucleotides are TGCAGTGCTAGAGGGACGGTGACCTACGAGCAGTACTTC. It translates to CSARGTVTYEQYF.